This section outlines one T cell receptor beta chain sequence together with its context. Germline V gives CDR1 DFQATT, CDR2 SNEGSKA (reference sequence). This CDR3 has 14 amino acids. The ends lost 3 bases at V and 1 base at J; junction bases unmatched: 3. This sample is drawn from a study of T-cell reconstitution after alpha-beta-depleted transplantation in children. The TCRbeta library incorporated unique molecular identifiers. TCRdb ran MiXCR on the PCR reads and lists one entry per CDR3 protein. The data contain 450,000 to 600,000 distinct CDR3 sequences, roughly 33% of them seen just once; the ten biggest clones take up 2% to 2.5%.

This material consisted of PBMCs from the stem cell graft donor, taken from the stem cell graft. The receptor's source is a human donor who donated a stem cell graft to a child with aplastic anemia. The chain is built from TRBV20-1 and TRBJ1-3, with 7 bases fitting TRBD1. The CDR3 region is CSASPTGSGNTIYF. DNA for the CDR3: TGCAGTGCTAGCCCGACAGGGTCTGGAAACACCATATATTTT.